The 10 T cell receptor beta chains in this list originate from one sample, sequenced in a study of blood T cell repertoires in COVID-19. The assay was immunoSEQ multiplex PCR, and TCRdb's table has in-frame clones only and misses some. The data contain tens of thousands of clones, 70% to 90% of them singletons. Sequencing used peripheral blood. All receptors derive from a woman aged 80 or older with active COVID-19.

This chain connects TRBV6-4 to TRBJ2-3, with D perhaps TRBD1 (5 bases). This CDR3 contains 15 residues. Trimming shortened V by 3 bases and J by 6 bases, and 16 bases separated the two germline ends. Germline V lookup: CDR1 MRHNA, CDR2 SNTAGT. The DNA of the CDR3 is TGTGCCAGCAGTGAGGGCAGGGTGAGGAGCGATACGCAGTATTTT. Amino acids: CASSEGRVRSDTQYF.

The V and J genes are TRBV11-2 and TRBJ2-2, with 12 bases identical to TRBD1. V dropped 1 base and J dropped 3; count of bases not matched to a gene: 3. This CDR3 has 17 amino acids. CDR1 and CDR2 from the germline V gene are SGHAT and FQNNGV. CDR3 in DNA: TGTGCCAGCAGCTTAGGGGGACAGGGGGCGGACACCGGGGAGCTGTTTTTT. Its translation is CASSLGGQGADTGELFF.

Here the CDR3 reads CASSITGANVLTF. The CDR3 DNA sequence: TGTGCCAGTAGTATTACTGGGGCCAACGTCCTGACTTTC. V usage is TRBV19 and J usage is TRBJ2-6, with unresolved D. V was clipped by 3 bases and J by 2 bases, with 2 bases between them. The CDR3 is 13 residues long. Germline values: CDR1 LNHDA, CDR2 SQIVND (reference sequence).

The gene calls are TRBV24-1 and TRBJ1-1; D is perhaps TRBD1 (6 bases). The germline V and J ends were trimmed by 5 bases and 0 bases, with 9 bases remaining between them. CDR1 and CDR2 from the germline V gene are KGHDR and SFDVKD. The CDR3 contains 14 residues. CDR3 nucleotides: TGTGCCACCAGTGGGGGGGGGCTGAACACTGAAGCTTTCTTT. As protein: CATSGGGLNTEAFF.

This sequence joins TRBV2 and TRBJ2-1, with D uncertain. V shed 4 bases and J shed 0 bases, with 7 bases lying between them. This CDR3 comprises 14 residues. Germline V CDR1 and CDR2: SNHLY, FYNNEI. The CDR3 DNA sequence: TGTGCCAGCAGTGTGGAGCACTCCTACAATGAGCAGTTCTTC. Translated, it gives CASSVEHSYNEQFF.

This chain connects TRBV14 to TRBJ2-3; D not resolved. The CDR3 is 14 residues long. Trimming stripped 1 base from V and 2 bases from J, with 7 bases between. Germline CDR1 and CDR2: SGHDN and FVKESK. CDR3 region: CASSQGWATDTQYF. The CDR3 DNA is TGTGCCAGCAGCCAAGGATGGGCCACAGATACGCAGTATTTT. The full variable domain, with the rest looked up from reference TRBV14 and TRBJ2-3, is EAGVTQFPSHSVIEKGQTVTLRCDPISGHDNLYWYRRVMGKEIKFLLHFVKESKQDESGMPNNRFLAERTGGTYSTLKVQPAELEDSGVYFCASSQGWATDTQYFGPGTRLTVL.

This rearrangement joins TRBV28 to TRBJ2-4; 8 positions match TRBD2. The V and J ends lost 2 bases and 2 bases, in that order; junction bases with no gene match: 8. CDR1 and CDR2 (germline): MDHEN, SYDVKM. The CDR3 loop spans 17 amino acids. The CDR3 DNA follows: TGTGCCAGCAGTTTAGCGGGAGGTAGTTATACCAAAAACATTCAGTACTTC. Translation gives CASSLAGGSYTKNIQYF. Complete variable domain (other parts from reference TRBV28 and TRBJ2-4): DVKVTQSSRYLVKRTGEKVFLECVQDMDHENMFWYRQDPGLGLRLIYFSYDVKMKEKGDIPEGYSVSREKKERFSLILESASTNQTSMYLCASSLAGGSYTKNIQYFGAGTRLSVL.

The gene calls are TRBV4-2 and TRBJ2-1; D uncertain. The CDR3 length is 12 residues. The germline V and J ends were trimmed by 1 base and 7 bases, with 5 bases remaining between them. Germline values: CDR1 LGHNA, CDR2 YNFKEQ. CDR3 sequence (DNA): TGTGCCAGCAGCCAAGTACTAAATGAGCAGTTCTTC. Encoded protein: CASSQVLNEQFF.

The chain has TRBV6-5 and TRBJ1-5; D ambiguous. Germline CDR1 MNHEY, CDR2 SVGAGI. Trimming stripped 5 bases from V and 3 bases from J, with 11 bases between. The CDR3 covers 14 residues. In nucleotides, the CDR3 is TGTGCCAGCAGTATTGGAGTATACAATCAGCCCCAGCATTTT. Translation gives CASSIGVYNQPQHF.

The V gene is TRBV7-9, the J gene TRBJ2-2; no firm D call. The CDR3 has 15 amino acids. Germline CDR1 and CDR2: SEHNR and FQNEAQ (reference sequence). V lost 1 base to trimming and J lost 10 bases, with 16 bases between them. The CDR3 DNA reads as TGTGCCAGCAGCTTAGGGTTCGGAATCAGCGAGGAGCTGTTTTTT. Its translation is CASSLGFGISEELFF. The entire variable domain, with the rest obtained from reference TRBV7-9 and TRBJ2-2, is as follows: DTGVSQNPRHKITKRGQNVTFRCDPISEHNRLYWYRQTLGQGPEFLTYFQNEAQLEKSRLLSDRFSAERPKGSFSTLEIQRTEQGDSAMYLCASSLGFGISEELFFGEGSRLTVL.